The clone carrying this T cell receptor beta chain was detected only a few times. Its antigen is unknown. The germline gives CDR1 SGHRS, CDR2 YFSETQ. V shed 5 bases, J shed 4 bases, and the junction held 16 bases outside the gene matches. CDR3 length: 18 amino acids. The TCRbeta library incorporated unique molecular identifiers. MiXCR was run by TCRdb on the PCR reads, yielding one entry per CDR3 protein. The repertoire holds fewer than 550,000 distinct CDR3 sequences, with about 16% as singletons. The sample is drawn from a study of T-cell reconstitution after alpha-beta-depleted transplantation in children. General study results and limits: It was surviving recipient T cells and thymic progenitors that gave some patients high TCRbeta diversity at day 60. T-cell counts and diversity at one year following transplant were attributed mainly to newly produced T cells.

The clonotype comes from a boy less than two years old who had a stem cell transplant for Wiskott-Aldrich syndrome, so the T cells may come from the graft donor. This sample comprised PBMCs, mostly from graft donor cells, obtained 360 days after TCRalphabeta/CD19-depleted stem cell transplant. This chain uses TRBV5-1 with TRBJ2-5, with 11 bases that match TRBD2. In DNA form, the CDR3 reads TGCGCCAGCAGAATCTACCTTCATACTAGCGGGAGTGCAGAGACCCAGTACTTC. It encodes CASRIYLHTSGSAETQYF.